The clone carrying this TCR beta chain was found many times. Its antigen is unknown. Reliance was placed on clinical symptoms, serum thyroxine, TRAb, thyroid ultrasound and orbital computed tomography for diagnosis. PBMCs came from roughly 10 ml of fresh peripheral blood. The data were obtained in a study of Graves' ophthalmopathy and Graves' hyperthyroidism. The wider study: No treatment had been given when peripheral blood was collected at initial diagnosis.

Using RNA transcripts, the TCR beta CDR3 regions were amplified. An opening RT-PCR round employed HTBI primers and preceded a second-round multiplex PCR. Via MiXCR, TCRdb re-called the multiplex PCR reads, giving one row per CDR3 protein. Of over 500,000 distinct CDR3 sequences detected, 22% appear once; the ten largest clones hold approximately 7.7%. Germline-derived CDR1 and CDR2 are SQVTM and ANQGSEA. The J segment lost 2 bases and the V segment lost 4 bases, leaving 6 bases of the junction unmatched. The CDR3 loop spans 14 amino acids. Whole-study findings and limits: Most thyroid clonotypes with frequency above 0.001 were detected in blood too.

This clonotype originated in a woman aged 18-29 years with stable Graves' hyperthyroidism. Some clones in this sample may be carry-over from other donors' samples. The chain is built from TRBV29-1 and TRBJ2-7, with 9 bases identical to TRBD2. Sequenced input: peripheral blood. The CDR3: CSVGAGTSTYEQYF. The CDR3 region has the DNA TGCAGCGTTGGGGCCGGGACTAGCACCTACGAGCAGTACTTC.